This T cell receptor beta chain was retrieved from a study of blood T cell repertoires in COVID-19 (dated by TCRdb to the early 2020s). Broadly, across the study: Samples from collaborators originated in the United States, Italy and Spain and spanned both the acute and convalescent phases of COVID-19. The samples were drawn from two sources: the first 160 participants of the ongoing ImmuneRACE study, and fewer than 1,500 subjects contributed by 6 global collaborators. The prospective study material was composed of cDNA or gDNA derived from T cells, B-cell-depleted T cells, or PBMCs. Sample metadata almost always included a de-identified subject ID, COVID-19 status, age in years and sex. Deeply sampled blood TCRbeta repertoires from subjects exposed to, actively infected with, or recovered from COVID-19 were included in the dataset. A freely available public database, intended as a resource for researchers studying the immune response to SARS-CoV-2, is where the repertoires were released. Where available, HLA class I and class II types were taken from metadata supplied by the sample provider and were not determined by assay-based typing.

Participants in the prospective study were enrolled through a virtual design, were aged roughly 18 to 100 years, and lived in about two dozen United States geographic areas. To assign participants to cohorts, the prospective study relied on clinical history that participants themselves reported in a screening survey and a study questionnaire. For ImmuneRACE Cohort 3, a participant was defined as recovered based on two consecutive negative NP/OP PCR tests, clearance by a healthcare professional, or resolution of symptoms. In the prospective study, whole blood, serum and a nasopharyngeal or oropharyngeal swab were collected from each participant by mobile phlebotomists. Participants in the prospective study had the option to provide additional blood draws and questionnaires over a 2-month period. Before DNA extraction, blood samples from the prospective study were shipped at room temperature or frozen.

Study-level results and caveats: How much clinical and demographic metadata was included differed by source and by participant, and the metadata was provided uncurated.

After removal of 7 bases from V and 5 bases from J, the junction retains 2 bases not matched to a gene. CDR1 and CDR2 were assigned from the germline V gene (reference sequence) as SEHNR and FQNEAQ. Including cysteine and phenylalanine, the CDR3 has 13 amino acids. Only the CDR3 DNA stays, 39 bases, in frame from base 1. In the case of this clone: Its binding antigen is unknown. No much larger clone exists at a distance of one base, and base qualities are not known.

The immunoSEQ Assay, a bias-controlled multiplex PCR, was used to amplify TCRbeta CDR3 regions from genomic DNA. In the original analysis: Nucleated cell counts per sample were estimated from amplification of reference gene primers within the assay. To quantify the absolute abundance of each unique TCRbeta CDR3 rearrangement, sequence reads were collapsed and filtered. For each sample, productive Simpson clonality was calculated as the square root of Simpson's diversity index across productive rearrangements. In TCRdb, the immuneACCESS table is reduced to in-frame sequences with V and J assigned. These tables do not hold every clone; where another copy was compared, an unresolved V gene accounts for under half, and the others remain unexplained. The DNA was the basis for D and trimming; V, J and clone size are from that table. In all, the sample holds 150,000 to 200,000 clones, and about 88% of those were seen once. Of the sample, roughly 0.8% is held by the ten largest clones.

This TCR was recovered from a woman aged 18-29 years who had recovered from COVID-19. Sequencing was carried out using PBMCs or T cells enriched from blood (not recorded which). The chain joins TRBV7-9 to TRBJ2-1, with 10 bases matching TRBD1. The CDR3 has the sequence CASTGTGDNEQFF. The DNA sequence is TGTGCCAGCACCGGGACAGGGGACAATGAGCAGTTCTTC. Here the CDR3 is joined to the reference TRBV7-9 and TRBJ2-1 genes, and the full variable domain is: DTGVSQNPRHKITKRGQNVTFRCDPISEHNRLYWYRQTLGQGPEFLTYFQNEAQLEKSRLLSDRFSAERPKGSFSTLEIQRTEQGDSAMYLCASTGTGDNEQFFGPGTRLTVL.